The rows below give T cell receptor beta chains drawn from one sample of a study of PD-1 blockade in classical Hodgkin lymphoma. TCRdb's copy holds only in-frame clones and misses some; the assay was immunoSEQ multiplex PCR. The data show about 64,000 clones, less than 95% seen once. The source material was peripheral blood mononuclear cells (PBMCs), sampled before the fourth cycle of nivolumab. The source of these receptors is a human donor with classical Hodgkin lymphoma. Each CDR3 is given with its conserved first and last residue. D genes are given only for firm matches. The size of a clone is reported for some rows only, either as once, few or many, or as a class for expanded clones.

V gene	J gene	D gene	clone size	CDR3 DNA	CDR3 protein
TRBV6-1	TRBJ2-7	.	.	TGTGCCAGCAGGGACACCGGCCCCGGCGAGCAGTACTTC	CASRDTGPGEQYF
TRBV11-2	TRBJ2-7	TRBD2	.	TGTGCCAGCAGCCCCGGGAGTATGGGGCGGGGGACCTACGAGCAGTACTTC	CASSPGSMGRGTYEQYF
TRBV2	TRBJ1-1	.	.	TGTGCCAGCAGTGTGGAGGTCTTGAACACTGAAGCTTTCTTT	CASSVEVLNTEAFF
TRBV5-1	TRBJ1-2	.	.	TGCGCCAGCAGCTTAGGACAGACTAATACCTATGGCTACACCTTC	CASSLGQTNTYGYTF
TRBV7-3	TRBJ2-2	.	.	TGTGCCAGCAGCTCCGCTCCCGGGGAGCTGTTTTTT	CASSSAPGELFF
TRBV7-2	TRBJ2-7	.	.	TGTGCCAGCAGCCTCTCGGTAGGGAAGGACTACGAGCAGTACTTC	CASSLSVGKDYEQYF
TRBV7-9	TRBJ2-7	TRBD2	.	TGTGCCAGCAGCTTATGGCCGACTAGCGGGGCCTACGAGCAGTACTTC	CASSLWPTSGAYEQYF
TRBV27	TRBJ2-7	TRBD1	.	TGTGCCAGCAGTCCCCACAGGGGCTCCTACGAGCAGTACTTC	CASSPHRGSYEQYF
TRBV18	TRBJ1-5	.	.	TGTGCCAGCTCACCCAGGCCCGACGGCCAGCCCCAGCATTTT	CASSPRPDGQPQHF
TRBV7-9	TRBJ1-4	.	.	TGTGCCAGCAGCTTTGTCGGACTAAATGAAAAACTGTTTTTT	CASSFVGLNEKLFF
TRBV5-1	TRBJ1-1	.	.	TGCGCCAGCAGCCTAGGGTGGGGAGGGAACACTGAAGCTTTCTTT	CASSLGWGGNTEAFF
TRBV11-2	TRBJ1-5	.	.	TGTGCCAGCAGCGGTAAAGGCAGGAATCAGCCCCAGCATTTT	CASSGKGRNQPQHF
TRBV6-1	TRBJ2-5	.	.	TGTGCCAGCAGTGTACGGTACCAAGAGACCCAGTACTTC	CASSVRYQETQYF
TRBV7-6	TRBJ1-4	.	.	TGTGCCAGCAGCCAGGCCCGGAGTGGGGAACTGTTTTTT	CASSQARSGELFF
TRBV6-6	TRBJ1-1	.	.	TGTGCCAGCAGTTCTCAGGGGACTGAAGCTTTCTTT	CASSSQGTEAFF
TRBV16	TRBJ2-7	.	once	TGTGCCAGCAGCCGCCCGGACCGGGGGCCCTACGAGCAGTACTTC	CASSRPDRGPYEQYF
TRBV2	TRBJ2-5	.	.	TGTGCCGGTAATCGGAGGGGCCAAGAGACCCAGTACTTC	CAGNRRGQETQYF
TRBV6-5	TRBJ2-7	.	.	TGTGCCAGCGCTACCAGGTCAACCTACGAGCAGTACTTC	CASATRSTYEQYF
TRBV18	TRBJ1-5	TRBD1	once	TGTGCCAGCTCACGGGGACAGAGCAATCAGCCCCAGCATTTT	CASSRGQSNQPQHF
TRBV19	TRBJ1-5	.	.	TGTGCCAGTAGTATCACCGCTTCACCTTATAGCAATCAGCCCCAGCATTTT	CASSITASPYSNQPQHF
TRBV5-1	TRBJ2-5	.	.	TGCGCCAGCAGCTTTGGGACTGGGACTGAAGAGACCCAGTACTTC	CASSFGTGTEETQYF
TRBV18	TRBJ1-5	.	.	TGTGCCAGCTCTTCCCTATCGGGGGGATCCAATCAGCCCCAGCATTTT	CASSSLSGGSNQPQHF
TRBV5-4	TRBJ2-1	.	.	TGTGCCAGCAGCTTTAAGATAGTCCCGTCCTACAATGAGCAGTTCTTC	CASSFKIVPSYNEQFF
TRBV10-2	TRBJ2-7	TRBD1	.	TGCGCCAGCAGGGAGTCGGGACAGCTAAGCTCCTACGAGCAGTACTTC	CASRESGQLSSYEQYF
TRBV5-6	TRBJ1-1	.	.	TGTGCCAGCAGCCTCAGAGGACCACTCATGAACACTGAAGCTTTCTTT	CASSLRGPLMNTEAFF
TRBV5-1	TRBJ2-3	TRBD1	.	TGCGCCAGCAGCTCCGGGTTGGACAGGCGCACAGATACGCAGTATTTT	CASSSGLDRRTDTQYF
TRBV14	TRBJ1-3	.	.	TGTGCCAGCAGCCTGACAGGAGCGCGGAGTGGAGACACCATATATTTT	CASSLTGARSGDTIYF
TRBV15	TRBJ2-7	TRBD2	.	TGTGCCACTAAGCGGGGGGGCTCCTACGAGCAGTACTTC	CATKRGGSYEQYF
TRBV27	TRBJ1-1	.	.	TGTGCCAGCAGTTTATCGGGCCCCGGGCAGGATGCTTTCTTT	CASSLSGPGQDAFF
TRBV6-5	TRBJ1-3	.	.	TGTGCCAGCAGTTACTTAGGCGTCTCTGGAAACACCATATATTTT	CASSYLGVSGNTIYF
TRBV30	TRBJ2-7	TRBD2	.	TGTGCCTGGAGCATGACTAGCGGGGCCTACGAGCAGTACTTC	CAWSMTSGAYEQYF
TRBV28	TRBJ1-5	.	.	TGTGCCAGCAGTACTGGAGAGGGGTTCGGCAATCAGCCCCAGCATTTT	CASSTGEGFGNQPQHF
TRBV4-2	TRBJ2-6	.	.	TGTGCCAGCAGCCGGGACAACTCTGGGGCCAACGTCCTGACTTTC	CASSRDNSGANVLTF
TRBV2	TRBJ2-7	.	.	TGTGCCAGCAGTGAAGCGCGAGGGGGTTCCCACGAGCAGTACTTC	CASSEARGGSHEQYF
TRBV5-1	TRBJ2-3	.	.	TGCGCCAGCAGCTTGGTCGGGTTGTCCTCAGATACGCAGTATTTT	CASSLVGLSSDTQYF
TRBV13	TRBJ2-7	.	.	TGTGCCAGCAGATACTTAGGAGGTTACGAGCAGTACTTC	CASRYLGGYEQYF
TRBV5-4	TRBJ1-1	.	.	TGTGCCAGCAGCTTGGGGGGGTGGCGTCGGATGAACACTGAAGCTTTCTTT	CASSLGGWRRMNTEAFF
TRBV6-5	TRBJ2-1	.	.	TGTGCCAGCAGTTCTTCCCGCAGGGGGGTTGAGCAGTTCTTC	CASSSSRRGVEQFF
TRBV7-2	TRBJ1-2	.	few	TGTGCCAGCAGCCCCTGGACAGTTTATGGCTACACCTTC	CASSPWTVYGYTF
TRBV6-5	TRBJ1-1	TRBD1	once	TGTGCCAGCAGTTACACGAGATTCGGACAGGCGAGGCAAGCTTTCTTT	CASSYTRFGQARQAFF
TRBV29-1	TRBJ2-7	TRBD1	.	TGCAGCGTTCGCCAGGGGGCGTACGAGCAGTACTTC	CSVRQGAYEQYF
TRBV7-8	TRBJ2-4	.	.	TGTGCCAGCAGCTTATCTCCCAAAAACATTCAGTACTTC	CASSLSPKNIQYF
TRBV27	TRBJ2-3	TRBD2	.	TGTGCCAGCAGTCCGGGACTAGCTACAGATACGCAGTATTTT	CASSPGLATDTQYF
TRBV11-1	TRBJ2-1	TRBD1	.	TGTGCCAGCAGCTTGGAATGGACAGGGCTAATCAATGAGCAGTTCTTC	CASSLEWTGLINEQFF
TRBV27	TRBJ2-2	.	.	TGTGCCAGCGCAGACAGTACCGGGGAGCTGTTTTTT	CASADSTGELFF
TRBV15	TRBJ1-2	.	.	TGTGCCACCAGCGGGGGGCCCTATGGCTACACCTTC	CATSGGPYGYTF
TRBV5-1	TRBJ2-3	.	.	TGCGCCAGCAGCCCCTATAGCACAGATACGCAGTATTTT	CASSPYSTDTQYF
TRBV7-8	TRBJ2-7	.	.	TGTGCCAGCAGCTCCACAGGGAGCGAGCAGTACTTC	CASSSTGSEQYF
TRBV7-2	TRBJ2-7	.	.	TGTGCCAGCAGCCATTATGAGGGGGTTTACTACGAGCAGTACTTC	CASSHYEGVYYEQYF
TRBV5-1	TRBJ2-6	.	.	TGCGCCAGCAGCCCCCCGACAGGTTCCTCTGGGGCCAACGTCCTGACTTTC	CASSPPTGSSGANVLTF
TRBV5-5	TRBJ1-2	.	.	TGTGCCAGCAGCTTGACTTTTGGCTACACCTTC	CASSLTFGYTF
TRBV2	TRBJ2-2	.	once	TGTGCTACCGAGACGAGCAACACCGGGGAGCTGTTTTTT	CATETSNTGELFF
TRBV6-5	TRBJ2-3	TRBD1	.	TGTGCCAGCAGTACGGGACAGGGGGCAGATACGCAGTATTTT	CASSTGQGADTQYF
TRBV9	TRBJ2-3	TRBD2	.	TGTGCCAGCTCCATGGCTAGCGGACGAGATACGCAGTATTTT	CASSMASGRDTQYF
TRBV20-1	TRBJ1-2	.	.	TGCAGTGCTTCGACAGAGTGGGGCTACACCTTC	CSASTEWGYTF
TRBV7-6	TRBJ2-2	.	.	TGTGCCAGCAGCTTAACTAGTGCGTACACCGGGGAGCTGTTTTTT	CASSLTSAYTGELFF
TRBV13	TRBJ1-4	TRBD1	.	TGTGCCACCTCGGACAGGGGGCGGGAAAAACTGTTTTTT	CATSDRGREKLFF
TRBV27	TRBJ1-3	TRBD1	once	TGTGCCAGCAGTTCCACCGGGGGACAGGGTGGCGTCGTATATTTT	CASSSTGGQGGVVYF
TRBV5-1	TRBJ1-1	.	.	TGCGCCAGCAGTTTGGCTGGGTGGGACACTGAAGCTTTCTTT	CASSLAGWDTEAFF